This T cell receptor (beta chain) is drawn from a study of T cell responses to AZD1222 COVID-19 vaccine (dated by TCRdb to the early 2020s). Regarding the research as a whole: TCR sequencing was performed for roughly 240 trial participants, of whom 200 to 210 were given two doses of AZD1222 and around 25 were given two doses of MenACWY control vaccine. Trial participants were enrolled into age subgroups of 18-55, 56-69 and 70-plus years, which contained about 150, 27 and 61 TCR-sequenced participants, respectively. General conclusions and limits of the study: The 56-69-year group was small, and its depth increase did not reach significance, likely because of low power. Because no samples from the day 14 peak response were available, repertoires could be characterized only after the peak T cell response. Participants were mostly white British and included more females than males, and it was suggested by the authors that clonal diversity may have been underestimated. Nearly half of unique spike-specific TCRs reportedly recognized epitopes outside regions mutated in the B.1.351 and B.1.1.7 variants. The whole spike protein was spanned by vaccine-associated CD4 TCRs, and dominant responses were seen in regions 160-218 and 743-854. A significant rise in spike-specific TCR breadth and depth was observed after two AZD1222 doses relative to day 0 and relative to MenACWY recipients. Conclusions about previously exposed vaccinees are limited because only five to seven AZD1222 recipients were SARS-CoV-2 seropositive at baseline.

Unmatched junction bases come to 4, with V trimmed by 4 bases and J by 4 bases. The germline V gene supplies CDR1 SGHVS and CDR2 FQNEAQ. Inclusive of the bounding cysteine and phenylalanine, the CDR3 is 15 residues long. Kept here is only the CDR3 DNA, which spans 45 bases and is read in frame from base 1. The CDR3 regions of human TCRbeta chains were subjected to immunosequencing. In the paper's pipeline: Repertoire TCRs were matched against a reference library of SARS-CoV-2-specific TCRs generated with the MIRA antigen-specificity platform. Breadth was defined as the fraction of unique TCRs that were SARS-CoV-2-associated, and depth was defined as the fraction of total T cells that were SARS-CoV-2-associated. Using the MIRA data, every spike-specific TCR was mapped to the spike region that the TCR reacted to and assigned to either a CD4 or a CD8 class. Log10-transformed breadth and depth values were compared by one-way ANOVA with Sidak's multiple comparisons tests. Not all clones reach the TCRdb copy of this immuneACCESS table, which keeps in-frame sequences only. Checked studies attribute under half of the gap to unresolved V genes and leave the rest unexplained. D and trimming were read from the DNA, whereas the V and J calls and clone size are those reported in that table. The sample records about 130,000 clones, around 93% of which are singletons. Jointly, the top ten make up approximately 6.8% of the sample.

For this clone: Its target antigen remains unknown. The record has no base qualities; no much larger clone is one base away.

This sample's time point label indicates: about 28 days (+/-7) after the second vaccine dose. AZD1222 recipients given second doses at about 4 weeks or at about 12 weeks were pooled, since spike-specific TCR depth and breadth were not found to differ between the two schedules. Vaccinee samples came from UK trials COV001 and COV002, including a single-blind randomized controlled phase 2/3 trial of AZD1222 (ChAdOx1 nCoV-19) in healthy adults. For TCRbeta chain sequencing, PBMC samples were collected from trial participants at day 0 and at day 28 after the second dose. The sequenced sample was peripheral blood, obtained 28 days after the second AZD1222 dose. The receptor was derived from an adult who received the AZD1222 COVID-19 vaccine. This chain is built from TRBV7-8 and TRBJ2-3; TRBD1 matches 11 bases in the middle. The nucleotide sequence is TGTGCCAGCAGCTCGCCGGGACAGGGGGCAGATACGCAGTATTTT. Translated, it gives CASSSPGQGADTQYF.